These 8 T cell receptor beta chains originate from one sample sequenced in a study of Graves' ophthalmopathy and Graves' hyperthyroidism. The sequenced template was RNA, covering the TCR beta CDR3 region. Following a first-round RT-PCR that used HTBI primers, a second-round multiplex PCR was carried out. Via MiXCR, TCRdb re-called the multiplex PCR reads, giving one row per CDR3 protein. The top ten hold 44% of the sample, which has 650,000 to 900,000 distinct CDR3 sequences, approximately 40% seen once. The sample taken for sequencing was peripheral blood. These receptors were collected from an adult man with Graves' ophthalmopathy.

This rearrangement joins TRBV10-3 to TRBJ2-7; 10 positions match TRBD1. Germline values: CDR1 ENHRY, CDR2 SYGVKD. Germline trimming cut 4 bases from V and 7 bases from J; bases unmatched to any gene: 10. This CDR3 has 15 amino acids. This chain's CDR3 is CAISGESTGGWEQYF. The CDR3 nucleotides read TGTGCCATCAGTGGGGAGTCGACAGGGGGCTGGGAGCAGTACTTC.

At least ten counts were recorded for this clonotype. The CDR3 here is CASSGRLQYEQYF. The CDR3 region has the DNA TGTGCCAGCAGTGGGCGGTTACAGTACGAGCAGTACTTC. This rearrangement joins TRBV25-1 to TRBJ2-7; D is uncertain. This CDR3 region has 13 residues. Germline V lookup: CDR1 MGHDK, CDR2 SYGVNS. V was clipped by 4 bases and J by 4 bases, with 11 bases between them.

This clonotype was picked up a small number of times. The CDR3 DNA reads TGCAGTGCTACCTCCGGGACAGTAAACACTGAAGCTTTCTTT. It encodes CSATSGTVNTEAFF. The chain recombines TRBV20-1 with TRBJ1-1; 7 bases fit TRBD1. The CDR3 sequence is 14 residues long. Germline V gene data show CDR1 as DFQATT and CDR2 as SNEGSKA (reference sequence). V gave up 4 bases and J gave up 2 bases; unmatched junction bases: 7.

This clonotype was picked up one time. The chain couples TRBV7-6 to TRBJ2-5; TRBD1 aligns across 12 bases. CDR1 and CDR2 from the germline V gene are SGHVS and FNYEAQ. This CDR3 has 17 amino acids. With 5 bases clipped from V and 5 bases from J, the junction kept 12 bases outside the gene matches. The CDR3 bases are TGTGCCAGCAGCGGAGAACCGGGACAGGGGGCTTTGGAGACCCAGTACTTC. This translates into CASSGEPGQGALETQYF.

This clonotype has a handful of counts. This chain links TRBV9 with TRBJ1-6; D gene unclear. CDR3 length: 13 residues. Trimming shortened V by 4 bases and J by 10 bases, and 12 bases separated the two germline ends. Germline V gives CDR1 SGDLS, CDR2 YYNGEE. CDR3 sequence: CASSQAGSSPLHF. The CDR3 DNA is TGTGCCAGCAGCCAAGCGGGAAGCTCACCCCTCCACTTT.

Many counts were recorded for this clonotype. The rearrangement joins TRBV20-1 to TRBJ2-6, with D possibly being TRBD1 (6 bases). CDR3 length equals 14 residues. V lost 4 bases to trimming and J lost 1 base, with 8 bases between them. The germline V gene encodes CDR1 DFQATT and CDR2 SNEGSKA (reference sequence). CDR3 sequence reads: CSATDRSGANVLTF. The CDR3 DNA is TGCAGTGCTACGGACAGATCTGGGGCCAACGTCCTGACTTTC.

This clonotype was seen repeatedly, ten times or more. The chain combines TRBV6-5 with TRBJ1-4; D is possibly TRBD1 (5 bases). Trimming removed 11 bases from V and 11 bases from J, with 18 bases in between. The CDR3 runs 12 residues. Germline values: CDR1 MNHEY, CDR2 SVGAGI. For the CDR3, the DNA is TGTGCCTCGGGGCCGAAAGAGGGGAAACTGTTTTTT. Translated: CASGPKEGKLFF.

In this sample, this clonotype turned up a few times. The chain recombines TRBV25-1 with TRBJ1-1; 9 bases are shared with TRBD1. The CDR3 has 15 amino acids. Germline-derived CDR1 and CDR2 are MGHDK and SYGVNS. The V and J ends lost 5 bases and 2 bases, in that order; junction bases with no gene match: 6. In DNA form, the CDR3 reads TGTGCCAGCAGTTTCGGACAGGGGATTAACACTGAAGCTTTCTTT. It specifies CASSFGQGINTEAFF.